Presented here are 30 T cell receptor beta chains from one specimen sequenced in a study of T cell responses to AZD1222 COVID-19 vaccine. Sequenced by immunoSEQ multiplex PCR; TCRdb stores in-frame clones only, minus some. The sample consists of some 140,000 clones, 92% of them appearing once. The sequenced sample was peripheral blood, obtained on day 0 of AZD1222 vaccination. Source of these receptors: an adult in good health.

In its sample, this clone was seen a few times. The rearrangement uses TRBV24-1 and TRBJ2-1; 8 positions match TRBD2. Per germline, CDR1 KGHDR and CDR2 SFDVKD. CDR3 length: 12 amino acids. Trimming removed 6 bases from V and 6 bases from J; junction bases left unmatched: 0. CDR3 nucleotide sequence: TGTGCCACCAGTACTAGCGGCAATGAGCAGTTCTTC. Encoded protein: CATSTSGNEQFF.

This chain uses TRBV6-4 with TRBJ1-1; the D gene is possibly TRBD1 (5 bases). V was shortened by 6 bases and J by 4 bases, with 15 bases between the two germline ends. Germline V gene sequence: CDR1 MRHNA, CDR2 SNTAGT. The CDR3 is made up of 14 amino acids. In DNA form, the CDR3 reads TGTGCCAGCAGAGTAGGGGCCGTGGGCACTGAAGCTTTCTTT. Residues: CASRVGAVGTEAFF.

The chain couples TRBV4-3 to TRBJ2-5; 10 positions agree with TRBD2. V was clipped by 4 bases and J by 4 bases; unmatched bases: 6. This CDR3 comprises 15 residues. Germline V lookup: CDR1 LGHNA, CDR2 YSLEER. For the CDR3, the DNA is TGCGCCAGCAGCCGTCGGACTAGCGGTGGAGAGACCCAGTACTTC. Protein sequence: CASSRRTSGGETQYF.

The chain carries TRBV7-9 and TRBJ1-5; the D is unclear. Trimming took off 5 bases at V and 4 bases at J, with 21 bases between the two ends. The length of the CDR3 is 17 residues. Germline lookup yields CDR1 SEHNR and CDR2 FQNEAQ (reference sequence). The CDR3 region is CASSASPMDRANQPQHF. CDR3 sequence (DNA): TGTGCCAGCAGCGCGTCCCCGATGGACCGGGCGAATCAGCCCCAGCATTTT.

The J gene is TRBJ1-3, the V gene TRBV9, with a possible D match to TRBD1 (5 bases). Germline-derived CDR1 and CDR2 are SGDLS and YYNGEE. This CDR3 is built from 17 residues. Trimming pared 0 bases from V and 2 bases from J, leaving 15 bases between. The CDR3 sequence is CASSVGTGELAGNTIYF. As DNA, the CDR3 is TGTGCCAGCAGCGTAGGAACGGGGGAGTTAGCTGGAAACACCATATATTTT.

This clone was picked up one time. The CDR3 here is CSASLGQGETQYF. CDR3 nucleotide sequence: TGCAGTGCTAGTTTGGGTCAGGGGGAGACCCAGTACTTC. This rearrangement joins TRBV20-1 to TRBJ2-5; tentative D call: TRBD1 (6 bases). Trimming left V 3 bases short and J 5 bases short, with 13 bases between. Germline CDR1 is DFQATT and CDR2 is SNEGSKA (reference sequence). The CDR3 is 13 amino acids.

In this sample, this clone turned up once. The chain is built from TRBV28 and TRBJ2-2; 10 bases are a match to TRBD1. Losses at the gene ends were 3 bases for V and 7 bases for J; bases not matched to a gene: 5. Germline lookup yields CDR1 MDHEN and CDR2 SYDVKM. The CDR3 contains 15 residues. The CDR3 nucleotides read TGTGCCAGCAGTTTTAGCAGGACAGGGGGCGGGGAGCTGTTTTTT. Amino acids: CASSFSRTGGGELFF.

The V gene is TRBV9, the J gene TRBJ2-5; no clear D. The CDR3 sequence is 13 residues long. CDR1 and CDR2 from the germline V gene are SGDLS and YYNGEE. V dropped 1 base and J dropped 5 bases, with 9 bases sitting between them. CDR3 in amino acids: CASSVSDPETQYF. The CDR3 nucleotides read TGTGCCAGCAGCGTAAGTGACCCGGAGACCCAGTACTTC.

This chain connects TRBV7-9 to TRBJ1-4; D not certain. Germline V gene sequence: CDR1 SEHNR, CDR2 FQNEAQ (reference sequence). Trimming removed 3 bases from V and 4 bases from J, with 15 bases in between. CDR3 size: 16 residues. This CDR3 reads CASSLDPYNLNEKLFF. CDR3 in DNA: TGTGCCAGCAGCTTGGACCCGTACAACCTTAATGAAAAACTGTTTTTT.

The chain employs TRBV28 and TRBJ1-4; D is perhaps TRBD1 (5 bases). Trimming stripped 10 bases from V and 7 bases from J, with 10 bases between. CDR1 and CDR2 (germline): MDHEN, SYDVKM. This CDR3 region has 11 residues. The CDR3: CATRGREKLFF. The DNA of the CDR3 is TGTGCCACGCGGGGACGTGAAAAACTGTTTTTT.

V gene TRBV2 combines with J gene TRBJ1-2, with unresolved D. CDR3 size: 13 residues. V was cut by 10 bases and J by 8 bases, with 20 bases left in between. Germline-derived CDR1 and CDR2 are SNHLY and FYNNEI. Written as DNA, the CDR3 is TGTGCCAACGGCACCCATGAAGGCGGGGGCTACACCTTC. Amino acid sequence: CANGTHEGGGYTF.

Turning to this clone: Other DNA sequences in the sample encode the same CDR3. J is TRBJ1-1 and V is TRBV6-5; 9 positions match TRBD1. Germline V lookup: CDR1 MNHEY, CDR2 SVGAGI. This CDR3 contains 13 residues. The V and J ends lost 4 bases and 4 bases, in that order; junction bases with no gene match: 1. Here the CDR3 reads CASSLDRGTEAFF. In DNA form, the CDR3 reads TGTGCCAGCAGTTTGGACAGGGGCACTGAAGCTTTCTTT.

The rearrangement uses TRBV7-9 and TRBJ2-1; either TRBD1 or TRBD2 may fit D (5 bases each). Trimming took off 1 base at V and 0 bases at J, with 16 bases between the two ends. Germline CDR1 is SEHNR and CDR2 is FQNEAQ (reference sequence). The CDR3 loop spans 18 amino acids. The CDR3 DNA reads as TGTGCCAGCAGCTTAGGTCCTATCGGGACGAGCTCCTACAATGAGCAGTTCTTC. It encodes CASSLGPIGTSSYNEQFF.

The chain combines TRBV5-6 with TRBJ1-2; D remains ambiguous. Germline V gives CDR1 SGHDT, CDR2 YYEEEE. V dropped 4 bases and J dropped 3 bases, with 13 bases sitting between them. The CDR3 is 14 amino acids. The CDR3 region is CASSRRPTHYGYTF. The CDR3 DNA sequence: TGTGCCAGCAGCCGCCGGCCAACCCACTATGGCTACACCTTC. Looking up the rest from reference TRBV5-6 and TRBJ1-2 gives the full variable domain: DAGVTQSPTHLIKTRGQQVTLRCSPKSGHDTVSWYQQALGQGPQFIFQYYEEEERQRGNFPDRFSGHQFPNYSSELNVNALLLGDSALYLCASSRRPTHYGYTFGSGTRLTVV.

The chain combines TRBV19 with TRBJ2-2, with 7 bases aligning to TRBD2. The V segment lost 5 bases and the J segment 2 bases; nucleotides outside the gene matches: 5. The CDR3 contains 15 residues. The germline V gene has CDR1 LNHDA and CDR2 SQIVND (reference sequence). Here the CDR3 reads CASSLRDYNTGELFF. The CDR3 nucleotides are TGTGCCAGTAGTCTGAGGGACTATAACACCGGGGAGCTGTTTTTT.

V and J are TRBV5-4 and TRBJ2-2, with 10 positions matching TRBD2. The ends lost 5 bases at V and 7 bases at J; junction bases unmatched: 11. Per the germline V gene, CDR1 is SGHNT and CDR2 is YYREEE (reference sequence). CDR3 size: 16 residues. Here the CDR3 reads CASRGGLAGEDGELFF. Here the CDR3 DNA reads TGTGCCAGCAGAGGGGGTCTAGCGGGAGAGGACGGGGAGCTGTTTTTT.

This clone was seen only a few times. The genes are TRBV19 and TRBJ1-1, with unresolved D. The V gene's germline CDR1 is LNHDA and CDR2 SQIVND (reference sequence). The CDR3 totals 15 residues. The ends were cut back, 1 base at V and 2 bases at J, with 11 bases in the middle. The CDR3 DNA reads TGTGCCAGTAGTATAGTAAATGGAGGCAACACTGAAGCTTTCTTT. This encodes CASSIVNGGNTEAFF.

The V gene is TRBV19, the J gene TRBJ2-1, with 8 bases fitting TRBD1. V gave up 6 bases and J gave up 0 bases; unmatched junction bases: 4. The CDR3 length is 15 residues. Germline-derived CDR1 and CDR2 are LNHDA and SQIVND (reference sequence). CDR3 bases: TGTGCCAGTAGCCCGGACAGGGTCTCCTACAATGAGCAGTTCTTC. This encodes CASSPDRVSYNEQFF.

The genes are TRBV5-1 and TRBJ1-6, with D unresolved. The V gene's germline CDR1 is SGHRS and CDR2 YFSETQ. The CDR3 has 13 residues. V was pared by 0 bases and J by 8 bases, with 6 bases between. The CDR3 protein is CASSLAVDSPLHF. The CDR3 nucleotides read TGCGCCAGCAGCTTGGCCGTCGATTCACCCCTCCACTTT.

The gene calls are TRBV20-1 and TRBJ1-2; D not resolved. The CDR3 has 11 residues. Germline-derived CDR1 and CDR2 are DFQATT and SNEGSKA (reference sequence). Trimming stripped 1 base from V and 7 bases from J, with 7 bases between. CDR3: CSARGGSGYTF. CDR3 nucleotide sequence: TGCAGTGCTAGAGGCGGAAGTGGCTACACCTTC.

The chain links TRBV3-1 (or the pseudogene TRBV3-2) to TRBJ1-1; the D is unclear. Germline assignment: CDR1 LGHDT and CDR2 YNNKEL (reference sequence). The CDR3 is 13 amino acids. V was trimmed by 3 bases and J by 8 bases, leaving 13 bases between them. Written as DNA, the CDR3 is TGTGCCAGCAGCCACCTCGGGAGGGCGGAAGCTTTCTTT. Protein sequence: CASSHLGRAEAFF.

This sequence joins TRBV18 and TRBJ1-1, with D possibly being TRBD1 (6 bases). In germline, CDR1 is KGHSH, CDR2 LQKENI. The CDR3 loop spans 15 amino acids. V lost 2 bases, J lost 4 bases, and 14 bases lay in between. In DNA form, the CDR3 reads TGTGCCAGCTCACCAAGGGCAGGGGTAAGCACTGAAGCTTTCTTT. Translating it yields CASSPRAGVSTEAFF. Variable domain in full (rest from reference TRBV18 and TRBJ1-1): NAGVMQNPRHLVRRRGQEARLRCSPMKGHSHVYWYRQLPEEGLKFMVYLQKENIIDESGMPKERFSAEFPKEGPSILRIQQVVRGDSAAYFCASSPRAGVSTEAFFGQGTRLTVV.

On this clone: Other nucleotide sequences in the sample specify the same CDR3. This sequence joins TRBV27 and TRBJ1-2; TRBD1 is a possible D gene (6 bases). CDR3 length: 12 residues. From germline, CDR1 is MNHEY and CDR2 SMNVEV (reference sequence). Trimming removed 6 bases from V and 4 bases from J, with 9 bases in between. Here the CDR3 reads CASSQTGYGYTF. The CDR3 DNA reads as TGTGCCAGCAGCCAGACAGGCTATGGCTACACCTTC.

This clone has only a few counts. The chain joins TRBV4-1 to TRBJ2-7; possible D gene TRBD1, 6 bases. The CDR3 has 14 residues. CDR1 and CDR2 (germline): MGHRA, YSYEKL. Trimming took off 0 bases at V and 2 bases at J, with 8 bases between the two ends. The CDR3 DNA reads as TGCGCCAGCAGCCAAGAAGGGGACACCTACGAGCAGTACTTC. Residues: CASSQEGDTYEQYF.

CDR3 sequence (DNA): TGTGCCACCAGCAGAGATCATAGCAATCAGCCCCAGCATTTT. Its translation is CATSRDHSNQPQHF. The chain links TRBV15 to TRBJ1-5, with D uncertain. This CDR3 is 14 amino acids long. Germline values: CDR1 LNHNV, CDR2 YYDKDF (reference sequence). Between the trimmed V and J ends, which lost 0 bases and 0 bases, there was a span of 3 bases.

J is TRBJ2-2 and V is TRBV6-5; D gene uncertain. The germline CDR1 and CDR2 sequences are MNHEY and SVGAGI. Deletions cut 6 bases from V and 4 bases from J, with 9 bases between. The CDR3 consists of 13 residues. CDR3 DNA sequence: TGTGCCAGCAGACTACCGAGCACCGGGGAGCTGTTTTTT. Protein: CASRLPSTGELFF.

The rearrangement links TRBV10-3 to TRBJ2-7; 7 bases are a match to TRBD1. CDR1 and CDR2 from the germline V gene are ENHRY and SYGVKD. The trim removed 6 bases at V and 3 bases at J, leaving 8 bases unmatched. The CDR3 consists of 14 residues. CDR3 in DNA: TGTGCCATCAGCCCGGGACAGTCAATCTACGAGCAGTACTTC. This gives the protein CAISPGQSIYEQYF.

The CDR3 loop reads CATRPGQGGVEQFF. In DNA, the CDR3 is TGTGCCACCAGGCCGGGACAGGGAGGGGTTGAGCAGTTCTTC. V and J are TRBV24-1 and TRBJ2-1, with 9 bases identical to TRBD1. V lost 7 bases, J lost 9 bases, and 9 bases stayed unmatched. Germline V gene data show CDR1 as KGHDR and CDR2 as SFDVKD. The CDR3 has 14 residues.

The chain has TRBV27 and TRBJ2-7, with a possible D match to TRBD1 (6 bases). Germline CDR1 and CDR2: MNHEY and SMNVEV (reference sequence). V lost 2 bases and J lost 3, with 8 bases in between. This CDR3 has 13 amino acids. The DNA of the CDR3 is TGTGCCAGCAGTTTAGTAGGGGGCTACGAGCAGTACTTC. Translated, it gives CASSLVGGYEQYF.

The CDR3 coding sequence is TGTGCCAGCAGCCCCGGGACTAGCGACTCCTACGAGCAGTACTTC. Residues: CASSPGTSDSYEQYF. The chain combines TRBV11-3 with TRBJ2-7; 10 bases are a match to TRBD2. Germline CDR1 SGHNT, CDR2 YENEEA. This CDR3 region has 15 residues. V shed 5 bases and J 0 bases; nucleotides not matched to a gene: 4.